The 10 T cell receptor beta chains given below trace back to one sample, sequenced in a study of T cell repertoires in cytomegalovirus infection. Using its own MiXCR run on the reads, TCRdb lists one record per CDR3 protein. The table lists 550,000 to 700,000 distinct CDR3 sequences, under 45% of them singletons. The antigens for these receptors are not known. This material consisted of cultured PBMCs, taken from culture after CMV antigen stimulation. These receptor sequences come from a human donor in good health (CMV status not recorded). Some clones in this sample may be carry-over from other donors' samples.

The rearrangement links TRBV20-1 to TRBJ2-3, with TRBD2 identical over 7 bases. The germline V gene encodes CDR1 DFQATT and CDR2 SNEGSKA (reference sequence). The CDR3 has 15 amino acids. V lost 0 bases and J lost 5; bases outside the gene matches: 8. The CDR3 DNA sequence: TGCAGTGCTAGAGATCTAGCGGCTAGGGGAGATACGCAGTATTTT. Amino acids: CSARDLAARGDTQYF.

This clonotype was seen a few times. The CDR3 loop is CASSYWDSFANTGELFF. The CDR3 DNA reads TGTGCCAGCAGTTACTGGGACAGCTTCGCGAACACCGGGGAGCTGTTTTTT. The rearrangement links TRBV6-6 to TRBJ2-2, with 7 bases fitting TRBD1. The V segment lost 1 base and the J segment 0 bases; nucleotides outside the gene matches: 5. The CDR3 covers 17 residues. CDR1 MNHNY and CDR2 SVGAGI come from the germline V gene (reference sequence).

The chain joins TRBV7-2 to TRBJ1-6; TRBD1 matches at 7 bases. V lost 6 bases and J lost 7; bases outside the gene matches: 15. Germline lookup yields CDR1 SGHTA and CDR2 FQGNSA. The CDR3 totals 17 residues. The CDR3 sequence: CASSLIPTGTANSPLHF. CDR3 DNA sequence: TGTGCCAGCAGTCTAATCCCGACCGGGACAGCCAATTCACCCCTCCACTTT. Using reference TRBV7-2 and TRBJ1-6 for the parts outside the CDR3, the full variable domain is GAGVSQSPSNKVTEKGKDVELRCDPISGHTALYWYRQSLGQGLEFLIYFQGNSAPDKSGLPSDRFSAERTGGSVSTLTIQRTQQEDSAVYLCASSLIPTGTANSPLHFGNGTRLTVT.

This clonotype appeared a single time. This chain joins TRBV19 and TRBJ1-1; no reliable D call. The V and J ends lost 6 bases and 3 bases respectively, with 8 bases between them. The germline CDR1 and CDR2 sequences are LNHDA and SQIVND (reference sequence). The CDR3 loop spans 12 amino acids. The CDR3 DNA reads as TGTGCCAGTAGGAGGGATTACACTGAAGCTTTCTTT. Residues: CASRRDYTEAFF.

In its sample, this clonotype was seen a few times. The genes are TRBV7-2 and TRBJ2-1; 9 positions match TRBD2. The V segment lost 5 bases and the J segment 6 bases; nucleotides outside the gene matches: 8. The CDR3 totals 15 residues. From germline, CDR1 is SGHTA and CDR2 FQGNSA. Here the CDR3 reads CASSLGGGGGNEQFF. In DNA, the CDR3 is TGTGCCAGCAGCCTTGGCGGGGGGGGGGGCAATGAGCAGTTCTTC. Supplemented by reference TRBV7-2 and TRBJ2-1, the full variable domain reads GAGVSQSPSNKVTEKGKDVELRCDPISGHTALYWYRQSLGQGLEFLIYFQGNSAPDKSGLPSDRFSAERTGGSVSTLTIQRTQQEDSAVYLCASSLGGGGGNEQFFGPGTRLTVL.

The CDR3 loop reads CASGETNRYNEQFF. DNA for the CDR3: TGCGCCAGCGGGGAGACTAACCGATACAATGAGCAGTTCTTC. The chain has TRBV10-2 and TRBJ2-1, with D possibly being TRBD2 (5 bases). V lost 8 bases to trimming and J lost 4 bases, with 15 bases between them. The CDR3 totals 14 residues. The germline V gene encodes CDR1 WSHSY and CDR2 SAAADI.

This clonotype was seen more than once but under ten times. This rearrangement joins TRBV6-1 to TRBJ2-7; D tentatively fits TRBD1 or TRBD2 (5 bases each). CDR3 length: 11 residues. V lost 6 bases and J lost 9, with 12 bases in between. Looked up from germline, CDR1 is MNHNS and CDR2 is SASEGT. The CDR3 DNA is TGTGCCAGCAGGAGGGACCTCGGGCAGTACTTC. Translated, it gives CASRRDLGQYF.

This clonotype was detected only a few times. The chain recombines TRBV6-5 with TRBJ1-2; the match to TRBD1 covers 7 bases. V trimming: 8 bases; J trimming: 4 bases; junction bases outside the gene matches: 13. Germline-derived CDR1 and CDR2 are MNHEY and SVGAGI. CDR3 length: 15 residues. DNA of the CDR3: TGTGCCAGCCGTTCTCAGGGGGTTTGGAGCTATGGCTACACCTTC. It is translated as CASRSQGVWSYGYTF.

The chain couples TRBV11-2 to TRBJ2-3; D is ambiguous. Germline CDR1 reads SGHAT; CDR2 reads FQNNGV. V gave up 5 bases and J gave up 1 base, with 13 bases separating them. This CDR3 is built from 15 residues. The CDR3 nucleotides are TGTGCCAGCAGCCGCCTTCAAGTGGGCACAGATACGCAGTATTTT. This codes for CASSRLQVGTDTQYF. Full variable domain (remainder filled in from reference TRBV11-2 and TRBJ2-3): EAGVAQSPRYKIIEKRQSVAFWCNPISGHATLYWYQQILGQGPKLLIQFQNNGVVDDSQLPKDRFSAERLKGVDSTLKIQPAKLEDSAVYLCASSRLQVGTDTQYFGPGTRLTVL.

The V gene is TRBV7-8, the J gene TRBJ2-7, with a tentative D call TRBD2 (6 bases). Germline values: CDR1 SGHVS, CDR2 FQNEAQ. Trimming stripped 8 bases from V and 3 bases from J, with 17 bases between. This CDR3 comprises 14 residues. The CDR3 region is CASSPGEPIYEQYF. The CDR3 DNA is TGTGCCAGCTCGCCGGGGGAACCAATCTACGAGCAGTACTTC.